One and the same sample provided the 19 T cell receptor beta chains below, sequenced in a study of OX40 agonist ivuxolimab in advanced cancers. Measured with immunoSEQ multiplex PCR; TCRdb has only the in-frame clones, and not every one. This repertoire shows about 62,000 clones, around 92% found once; its top ten account for roughly an eighth. The material was CD4+ or CD8+ T cells sorted from blood, obtained in a trial of the OX40 agonist ivuxolimab. These receptors were taken from an adult with an advanced solid tumor such as melanoma, head and neck, liver or kidney cancer.

The V call is TRBV15, the J call TRBJ1-5; D is unresolved. V shed 0 bases and J shed 9 bases, with 15 bases lying between them. Per the germline V gene, CDR1 is LNHNV and CDR2 is YYDKDF (reference sequence). The CDR3 has 15 amino acids. The CDR3 sequence: CATSRDLGVRWPQHF. CDR3 nucleotide sequence: TGTGCCACCAGCAGAGATTTAGGCGTCCGATGGCCCCAGCATTTT.

The chain recombines TRBV13 with TRBJ2-5, with D hard to call. Germline lookup yields CDR1 PRHDT and CDR2 FYEKMQ (reference sequence). V was cut by 0 bases and J by 5 bases, with 16 bases left in between. CDR3 length: 16 amino acids. Written as DNA, the CDR3 is TGTGCCAGCAGCTTAGGCCTAGAGCTTCGTATGGAGACCCAGTACTTC. Translated: CASSLGLELRMETQYF.

The V call is TRBV7-9, the J call TRBJ1-6; D ambiguous. Germline assignment: CDR1 SEHNR and CDR2 FQNEAQ (reference sequence). The CDR3 has 15 residues. V was cut by 2 bases and J by 3 bases, with 8 bases left in between. The CDR3 nucleotides are TGTGCCAGCAGCTTATCAGACTACTATAATTCACCCCTCCACTTT. Encoded protein: CASSLSDYYNSPLHF.

The rearrangement uses TRBV25-1 and TRBJ1-3; perhaps TRBD1 as D (6 bases). V lost 3 bases to trimming and J lost 0 bases, with 18 bases between them. CDR3 length: 18 amino acids. Germline V gene sequence: CDR1 MGHDK, CDR2 SYGVNS. The CDR3 reads CASSESPARTASGNTIYF. The CDR3 bases are TGTGCCAGCAGTGAGAGTCCCGCCCGGACAGCCTCTGGAAACACCATATATTTT. Full variable domain (remainder filled in from reference TRBV25-1 and TRBJ1-3): EADIYQTPRYLVIGTGKKITLECSQTMGHDKMYWYQQDPGMELHLIHYSYGVNSTEKGDLSSESTVSRIRTEHFPLTLESARPSHTSQYLCASSESPARTASGNTIYFGEGSWLTVV.

In its sample, this clone was seen once. The chain combines TRBV27 with TRBJ1-2, with D unresolved. The CDR3 contains 13 residues. Looked up from germline, CDR1 is MNHEY and CDR2 is SMNVEV (reference sequence). Trimming stripped 3 bases from V and 4 bases from J, with 9 bases between. The chain's CDR3 is CASSFGTAYGYTF. For the CDR3, the DNA is TGTGCCAGCAGTTTCGGAACGGCCTATGGCTACACCTTC.

The genes are TRBV7-9 and TRBJ1-3; weak D call: TRBD1 (5 bases). Trimming took off 6 bases at V and 4 bases at J, with 10 bases between the two ends. Looked up from germline, CDR1 is SEHNR and CDR2 is FQNEAQ (reference sequence). This CDR3 spans 13 amino acids. CDR3: CASRPGTGNTIYF. The CDR3 coding sequence is TGTGCCAGCAGACCAGGGACCGGAAACACCATATATTTT.

This chain uses TRBV13 with TRBJ2-7; D is ambiguous. Germline V gene lookup returns CDR1 PRHDT and CDR2 FYEKMQ (reference sequence). There are 13 residues in the CDR3. The ends were cut back, 3 bases at V and 3 bases at J, with 9 bases in the middle. The CDR3 region is CASSLSPLYEQYF. The CDR3 nucleotides are TGTGCCAGCAGCTTGTCGCCCCTCTACGAGCAGTACTTC.

This sequence joins TRBV4-1 and TRBJ1-1, with 8 positions matching TRBD1. J was trimmed by 5 bases and V by 3 bases; bases with no gene match: 8. Germline V gene data show CDR1 as MGHRA and CDR2 as YSYEKL. The CDR3 contains 15 residues. The CDR3 bases are TGCGCCAGCAGCCAGATTGACAGGGGTGAGACTGAAGCTTTCTTT. Translation gives CASSQIDRGETEAFF.

The CDR3 spells CASSLGQKDTQYF. For the CDR3, the DNA is TGTGCCAGCAGCCTAGGACAGAAAGATACGCAGTATTTT. V usage is TRBV5-5 and J usage is TRBJ2-3, with D perhaps TRBD1 (6 bases). This CDR3 has 13 amino acids. Germline CDR1 SGHKS, CDR2 YYEKEE (reference sequence). The V end was cut by 4 bases, the J end by 5 bases, with 11 bases between.

CDR3 sequence (DNA): TGTGCCAGCAGTTTAGGGGCCTACTACGAGCAGTACTTC. Translating gives CASSLGAYYEQYF. The rearrangement uses TRBV27 and TRBJ2-7, with TRBD1 as a possible D gene (5 bases). Trimming shortened V by 2 bases and J by 3 bases, and 8 bases separated the two germline ends. The CDR3 has 13 residues. The germline V gene encodes CDR1 MNHEY and CDR2 SMNVEV (reference sequence).

This chain links TRBV29-1 with TRBJ1-1, with a possible D match to TRBD1 (5 bases). Trimming shortened V by 6 bases and J by 8 bases, and 16 bases separated the two germline ends. The germline V gene has CDR1 SQVTM and CDR2 ANQGSEA. This CDR3 has 12 residues. In nucleotides, the CDR3 is TGCAGCGTGGAGGCCCGCCGGGACGAAGCTTTCTTT. Its protein is CSVEARRDEAFF.

This chain joins TRBV18 and TRBJ1-3; the D is unclear. V dropped 2 bases and J dropped 0 bases, with 11 bases sitting between them. CDR3 length equals 16 residues. Germline V CDR1 and CDR2: KGHSH, LQKENI. The CDR3 reads CASSPDFSFSGNTIYF. The CDR3 nucleotides read TGTGCCAGCTCACCAGATTTCAGCTTCTCTGGAAACACCATATATTTT.

The chain uses TRBV9 and TRBJ2-1, with D perhaps matching TRBD2 (5 bases). The germline V gene has CDR1 SGDLS and CDR2 YYNGEE. The CDR3 is 14 residues long. V was cut by 3 bases and J by 3 bases, with 10 bases left in between. DNA for the CDR3: TGTGCCAGCAGCGAGCTTGGGAGCTACAATGAGCAGTTCTTC. Residues: CASSELGSYNEQFF.

This sequence joins TRBV5-6 and TRBJ2-7; 7 nucleotides line up with TRBD2. The CDR3 loop spans 14 amino acids. The J segment lost 6 bases and the V segment lost 2 bases, leaving 8 bases of the junction unmatched. Germline CDR1 reads SGHDT; CDR2 reads YYEEEE. CDR3 amino acids: CASSLGLGSGEQYF. In nucleotides, the CDR3 is TGTGCCAGCAGCTTAGGACTAGGGTCCGGCGAGCAGTACTTC.

This clone was detected once. The V gene is TRBV5-6, the J gene TRBJ2-3; a possible D gene is TRBD2 (5 bases). CDR1 SGHDT and CDR2 YYEEEE come from the germline V gene. CDR3 size: 15 residues. The V end lost 4 bases, the J end lost 0 bases, and 12 bases lay between the germline ends. The CDR3 sequence is CASSDGLTSTDTQYF. The CDR3 bases are TGTGCCAGCAGCGATGGACTTACTAGCACAGATACGCAGTATTTT.

The gene calls are TRBV2 and TRBJ1-4, with TRBD1 matching 9 bases. With V trimmed by 4 bases and J by 6 bases, 3 bases remained unmatched. From germline, CDR1 is SNHLY and CDR2 FYNNEI. This CDR3 is built from 14 residues. CDR3 in DNA: TGTGCCAGCAGTGCCCGGGACAGGGATGAAAAACTGTTTTTT. It is translated as CASSARDRDEKLFF.

The chain carries TRBV12-5 and TRBJ1-2; D gene unclear. With 5 bases removed from V and 4 bases from J, the gap between germline ends came to 8 bases. The CDR3 length is 12 residues. In germline, CDR1 is LGHNT, CDR2 FRNRAP. The CDR3 reads CASGHRGYGYTF. Written as DNA, the CDR3 is TGTGCTAGTGGTCACCGGGGCTATGGCTACACCTTC. Variable domain in full (rest from reference TRBV12-5 and TRBJ1-2): DARVTQTPRHKVTEMGQEVTMRCQPILGHNTVFWYRQTMMQGLELLAYFRNRAPLDDSGMPKDRFSAEMPDATLATLKIQPSEPRDSAVYFCASGHRGYGYTFGSGTRLTVV.

The chain joins TRBV4-1 to TRBJ2-3; D might be TRBD1 (5 bases). The V gene's germline CDR1 is MGHRA and CDR2 YSYEKL. The CDR3 sequence is 16 residues long. The V end was cut by 6 bases, the J end by 0 bases, with 16 bases between. CDR3 bases: TGCGCCAGCAGTCAGGTCAGACAGACCAGCACAGATACGCAGTATTTT. Protein sequence: CASSQVRQTSTDTQYF.

The rearrangement links TRBV7-9 to TRBJ2-7; possibly TRBD2 for D (6 bases). CDR3 length equals 13 residues. Per the germline V gene, CDR1 is SEHNR and CDR2 is FQNEAQ (reference sequence). The V and J ends lost 6 bases and 5 bases respectively, with 14 bases between them. CDR3 in amino acids: CASRDRDFHEQYF. CDR3 nucleotide sequence: TGTGCCAGCAGGGACCGGGACTTCCACGAGCAGTACTTC.